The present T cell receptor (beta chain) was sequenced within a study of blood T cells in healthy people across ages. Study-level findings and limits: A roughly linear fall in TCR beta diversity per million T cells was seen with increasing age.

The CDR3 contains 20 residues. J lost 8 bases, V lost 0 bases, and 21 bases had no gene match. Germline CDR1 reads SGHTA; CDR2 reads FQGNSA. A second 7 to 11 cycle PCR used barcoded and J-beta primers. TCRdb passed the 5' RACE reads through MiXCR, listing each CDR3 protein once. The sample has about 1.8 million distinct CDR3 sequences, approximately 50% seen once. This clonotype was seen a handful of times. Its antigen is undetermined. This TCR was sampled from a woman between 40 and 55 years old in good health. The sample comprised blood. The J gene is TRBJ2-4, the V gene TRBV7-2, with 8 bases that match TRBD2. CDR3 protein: CASSLAPIHRTGLGSDIQYF. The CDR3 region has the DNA TGTGCCAGCAGCTTAGCCCCAATACATAGAACGGGACTAGGCTCCGACATTCAGTACTTC.